This T cell receptor (beta chain) was captured in a study of cytomegalovirus exposure and HLA in healthy donors. Study results and limitations: A later analysis linked a missense variant in DCLRE1C to the trimming of TCR beta V and J genes. An analysis that was carried out later associated 16,000 or so TCR beta sequences with HLA alleles at 0.05 false discovery rate.

Both 60 Vbeta primers and 13 Jbeta primers went into the PCR. Profiled with immunoSEQ multiplex PCR; TCRdb holds only in-frame clones, not every one. The data hold around 110,000 clones, with about three fifths observed a single time. Concerning this clone itself: As yet, its antigen is unknown.

The CDR3 contains 16 residues. Germline CDR1 is MDHEN and CDR2 is SYDVKM. The trim removed 5 bases at V and 5 bases at J, leaving 14 bases unmatched. Sample: PBMCs. This sequence originates from a woman aged 35 to 49 in good health and CMV-seropositive. The chain uses TRBV28 and TRBJ2-7, with TRBD1 identical over 8 bases. In DNA form, the CDR3 reads TGTGCCAGCAGTCCCAGCGGAGGACAGGGAGTCCACGAGCAGTACTTC. Its translation is CASSPSGGQGVHEQYF.